This TCR beta chain is from a study of OX40 agonist ivuxolimab in advanced cancers. The wider study: The mean age was about 61 years, ranging from 23 to 79, with 65% to 90% of participants male. Findings and limits, study-wide: The study observed clonal expansion of CD4+ and CD8+ blood T cells by week 6 at 0.1 to 3.0 mg/kg. The antigen specificity of the peripheral T cells (those that were expanded) was not determined.

Collection of blood occurred at baseline, at cycle 4 day 1, and at cycle 7 day 1. Trimming shortened V by 6 bases and J by 7 bases, and 13 bases separated the two germline ends. The CDR3 totals 13 residues. Germline V CDR1 and CDR2: MNHEY, SMNVEV (reference sequence). Notes on this clone: What it binds is not known.

Sequencing was performed with immunoSEQ multiplex PCR; in TCRdb, only in-frame clones are kept and a portion is missing. The repertoire holds tens of thousands of clones, with approximately 90% as singletons. The material sequenced was CD4+ or CD8+ T cells sorted from blood, taken in a trial of the OX40 agonist ivuxolimab. This TCR was sampled from an adult with an advanced solid tumor such as melanoma, head and neck, liver or kidney cancer. The rearrangement links TRBV27 to TRBJ1-5; D not resolved. CDR3 loop: CASSFGAGQPQHF. In nucleotides, the CDR3 is TGTGCCAGCAGCTTCGGAGCCGGCCAGCCCCAGCATTTT.